This T cell receptor (beta chain) was found in a study of blood T cell repertoires in COVID-19. Clinical history reported by participants formed the basis on which cohorts were assigned. Trimming stripped 3 bases from V and 7 bases from J, with 10 bases between. There are 14 residues in the CDR3. In germline, CDR1 is MNHEY, CDR2 SMNVEV (reference sequence). Original handling: Amplifying reference gene primers gave estimates of nucleated cell counts. Generated by immunoSEQ multiplex PCR, the TCRdb table keeps only in-frame clones and is missing some. V, J and clone size reflect that table, while D and trimming were determined from the DNA. This sample yields about 500,000 clones, of which about nine tenths are seen a single time; under 0.75% belongs to the top ten.

This clonotype originated in a woman aged 18-29 years who had recovered from COVID-19. The chain uses TRBV27 and TRBJ1-6; no definite D call. Specimen: PBMCs or T cells enriched from blood (not recorded which). CDR3 sequence (DNA): TGTGCCAGCAGTTTCTCACAGCTGAATTCACCCCTCCACTTT. As protein: CASSFSQLNSPLHF.